Listed below are T cell receptor beta chains from one sample, sequenced in a study of T cell responses to AZD1222 COVID-19 vaccine. The data were produced by immunoSEQ multiplex PCR, yet TCRdb's version contains in-frame clones alone and is incomplete. Of tens of thousands of clones listed, around 80% are singletons. Sequenced material: peripheral blood, taken on day 0 of AZD1222 vaccination. Receptors originate from an adult in good health. Both conserved end residues are trimmed from each CDR3. D genes are given only for firm matches.

TRBD2 | TRBV13 | ASTRSPGFLGGKSIMYNEQF
TRBD1 | TRBV11-3 | ASSSLRDRGSRPYEQY
NA | TRBV27 | ASSLGREDTEAF
NA | TRBV28 | ASSHRRGTRRVEAF
TRBD1 | TRBV20-1 | SASDRVYDSPLH
NA | TRBV23-1 | ASSQLPLCSNEQF
TRBD1 | TRBV3-1/TRBV3-2 | ASLDQGAHTGELF
TRBD1 | TRBV19 | ASSTRQGPYEQY
TRBD1 | TRBV7-9 | ASSISGTGEHEQY
NA | TRBV13 | ASSPTGTVNTEAF
NA | TRBV2 | ASGEGNPGNTIY
NA | TRBV6-2/TRBV6-3 | ASSYSSLGEAF
NA | TRBV5-6 | ASSLEGWETQY
NA | TRBV6-2/TRBV6-3 | ASSYSTQETQY
NA | TRBV5-5 | ASSFGATGSHFYNEQF
NA | TRBV4-2 | ASSQDRQETQY
NA | TRBV11-2 | ASSLVSGVGGYT
NA | TRBV24-1 | ATQAGDSNQPQH
NA | TRBV3-1/TRBV3-2 | ASSSRTATGELF
NA | TRBV11-3 | ASSLEGGGVQQF
NA | TRBV2 | ASSDSGNTIY
NA | TRBV6-5 | ASTKLGGGQPQH
NA | TRBV5-6 | ASSLGGRGGTEAF
NA | TRBV7-8 | ASSLEQGLQPQH
TRBD2 | TRBV7-9 | ASSEGASGSQETQY
NA | TRBV20-1 | SASPDVSGLNTEAF